This T cell receptor beta chain is drawn from a study of cytomegalovirus exposure and HLA in healthy donors. Background on the study: Of all 400 or so donors who were genotyped, under 90% belonged to the Caucasian-associated ancestry cluster. Overall study results and limits: It emerged from a later analysis that several of the most significant clusters appeared to be linked to common viral pathogens. As was reported, the classifier diagnosed cytomegalovirus status with high specificity and sensitivity. Some public TCRs appeared in many individuals, while most sequences were rare.

Turning to this clone: Its target is not known.

V trimming: 5 bases; J trimming: 4 bases; junction bases outside the gene matches: 2. This CDR3 is 13 amino acids long. The germline V gene has CDR1 GTSNPN and CDR2 SVGIG (reference sequence). 60 Vbeta and 13 Jbeta primers were used in PCR. The protocol was immunoSEQ multiplex PCR, while the TCRdb copy is restricted to in-frame clones and leaves out a portion. Its table records tens of thousands of clones. V is TRBV30 and J is TRBJ2-2; 9 positions match TRBD1. The sample consisted of PBMCs. The TCR was taken from a woman in her twenties or thirties in good health and CMV-seropositive. The CDR3 reads CAWDRGTTGELFF. The CDR3 bases are TGTGCCTGGGACAGGGGGACCACCGGGGAGCTGTTTTTT.